What follows are 13 T cell receptor beta chains derived from one specimen sequenced in a study of blood T cell repertoires in COVID-19. TCRdb's copy holds only in-frame clones and misses some; the assay was immunoSEQ multiplex PCR. The table lists around 180,000 clones, 80% of them singletons. The sequenced material came from peripheral blood. The receptors shown here come from a man in his 70s with active or convalescent COVID-19.

This chain joins TRBV7-8 and TRBJ2-2, with 7 bases matching TRBD2. This CDR3 is 16 amino acids long. J gave up 1 base and V 2 bases, and 4 bases lay outside the gene matches. Germline V lookup: CDR1 SGHVS, CDR2 FQNEAQ. Written as DNA, the CDR3 is TGTGCCAGCAGCTTAATACGGACTAGGAACACCGGGGAGCTGTTTTTT. This gives the protein CASSLIRTRNTGELFF.

V gene TRBV12-3 or TRBV12-4 combines with J gene TRBJ2-1, with D maybe TRBD2 (5 bases). V lost 5 bases and J lost 5, with 7 bases in between. The CDR3 runs to 12 residues. CDR3 sequence reads: CASSRGDNEQFF. The CDR3 bases are TGTGCCAGCAGTCGGGGTGACAATGAGCAGTTCTTC.

The rearrangement uses TRBV6-2 or TRBV6-3 and TRBJ2-7; D call uncertain. Germline V CDR1 and CDR2: MNHEY, SVGEGT. The V end was cut by 5 bases, the J end by 4 bases, with 6 bases between. This CDR3 has 11 residues. CDR3 amino acids: CASSDRYEQYF. The DNA of the CDR3 is TGTGCCAGCAGTGATCGGTACGAGCAGTACTTC.

The rearrangement uses TRBV19 and TRBJ2-5; 7 bases are shared with TRBD1. The germline CDR1 and CDR2 sequences are LNHDA and SQIVND (reference sequence). V shed 5 bases and J 7 bases; nucleotides not matched to a gene: 10. The CDR3 totals 14 residues. The CDR3 here is CASSARQGVVTQYF. The CDR3 DNA reads TGTGCCAGTAGTGCCCGACAGGGAGTCGTGACCCAGTACTTC.

As regards this clone: The same CDR3 arises from other DNA sequences in this sample as well. CDR3 sequence reads: CASSYSSTGVDQPQHF. In DNA, the CDR3 is TGTGCCAGCAGTTACTCCTCTACAGGGGTTGATCAGCCCCAGCATTTT. This sequence joins TRBV6-5 and TRBJ1-5, with TRBD1 matching 7 bases. J lost 5 bases, V lost 0 bases, and 7 bases had no gene match. CDR3 length: 16 residues. Germline V CDR1 and CDR2: MNHEY, SVGAGI.

The V and J genes are TRBV5-1 and TRBJ1-2; D uncertain. Germline V gives CDR1 SGHRS, CDR2 YFSETQ. Trimming removed 2 bases from V and 6 bases from J, with 11 bases in between. This CDR3 has 13 residues. This chain's CDR3 is CASSFESGNGYTF. The CDR3 nucleotides read TGCGCCAGCAGCTTCGAATCCGGGAATGGCTACACCTTC. Full variable domain (outside the CDR3, taken from reference TRBV5-1 and TRBJ1-2): KAGVTQTPRYLIKTRGQQVTLSCSPISGHRSVSWYQQTPGQGLQFLFEYFSETQRNKGNFPGRFSGRQFSNSRSEMNVSTLELGDSALYLCASSFESGNGYTFGSGTRLTVV.

This clone occurred a few times. This rearrangement joins TRBV2 to TRBJ2-7; TRBD1 matches 8 bases. Germline loops: CDR1 SNHLY, CDR2 FYNNEI. The CDR3 runs to 12 residues. Losses at the gene ends were 7 bases for V and 1 base for J; bases not matched to a gene: 0. CDR3 sequence: CASNRGSYEQYF. The CDR3, as DNA: TGTGCCAGCAACAGGGGGTCCTACGAGCAGTACTTC.

This rearrangement joins TRBV11-2 to TRBJ2-2, with D perhaps TRBD1 (6 bases). CDR1 SGHAT and CDR2 FQNNGV come from the germline V gene. V gave up 1 base and J gave up 1 base, with 10 bases separating them. CDR3 size: 16 residues. In nucleotides, the CDR3 is TGTGCCAGCAGCTTAGTGACAGGAGGGAACACCGGGGAGCTGTTTTTT. This translates into CASSLVTGGNTGELFF.

The chain links TRBV3-1 (or the pseudogene TRBV3-2) to TRBJ1-4, with 8 bases that match TRBD1. The CDR3 sequence is 18 residues long. V was clipped by 3 bases and J by 4 bases; unmatched bases: 13. Germline CDR1 and CDR2: LGHDT and YNNKEL (reference sequence). Here the CDR3 DNA reads TGTGCCAGCAGCCACACGGGACAGGTCCGAACAAATAATGAAAAACTGTTTTTT. Translating it yields CASSHTGQVRTNNEKLFF.

This chain uses TRBV5-6 with TRBJ1-4; 9 positions agree with TRBD1. Germline CDR1 and CDR2: SGHDT and YYEEEE. Trimming cost V 4 bases and J 6 bases; bases outside gene matches: 4. The CDR3 has 14 amino acids. The CDR3 here is CASSPTGGDEKLFF. CDR3 bases: TGTGCCAGCAGCCCGACAGGGGGAGATGAAAAACTGTTTTTT.

The genes are TRBV4-3 and TRBJ1-3, with D perhaps matching TRBD1 (6 bases). This CDR3 is 14 amino acids long. Germline lookup yields CDR1 LGHNA and CDR2 YSLEER. V shed 6 bases and J shed 0 bases, with 9 bases lying between them. Here the CDR3 DNA reads TGCGCCAGCAGTCTACAGGGCTCTGGAAACACCATATATTTT. Its translation: CASSLQGSGNTIYF.

V usage is TRBV27 and J usage is TRBJ2-7, with TRBD2 identical over 7 bases. The junction had 1 base not matched to a gene; V was cut back by 2 bases and J by 3 bases. This CDR3 has 13 amino acids. Germline V gene data show CDR1 as MNHEY and CDR2 as SMNVEV (reference sequence). CDR3 sequence reads: CASSLQRGYEQYF. As DNA, the CDR3 is TGTGCCAGCAGTTTACAGCGGGGCTACGAGCAGTACTTC.

This rearrangement joins TRBV5-4 to TRBJ2-5; 11 nucleotides line up with TRBD2. There are 16 residues in the CDR3. Per the germline V gene, CDR1 is SGHNT and CDR2 is YYREEE (reference sequence). Unmatched junction bases numbered 9, after V lost 6 bases and J lost 2 bases. This CDR3 is CASTPLAGGQQETQYF. CDR3 bases: TGTGCCAGCACCCCATTAGCGGGAGGGCAACAAGAGACCCAGTACTTC.